This T cell receptor (beta chain) was recovered during a study of shared clonotypes between healthy human individuals. Background on the study: Participating donors consisted of two women and a few men aged 18 to 49.

The naive CD8 fraction comprised CD45RO-negative cells positively selected for CCR7 and excluded terminally differentiated effector memory CD45RA+ cells. Study-wide results and limits: Across a few donors, naive CD4 shared roughly 5.2%, naive CD8 over 3%, memory CD4 2% to 2.5%, memory CD8 0.4% to 0.5%. Clonotypes not shared had lower generation probabilities than those common to all four donors. Donors were few, which limited the genetic and exposure-history diversity represented.

CDR1 MGHRA and CDR2 YSYEKL come from the germline V gene. The V and J ends lost 4 bases and 3 bases respectively, with 9 bases between them. The CDR3 sequence is 13 residues long. Using immunoSEQ multiplex PCR, the repertoire was profiled, and TCRdb retains in-frame clones only, with some absent. The data contain roughly 2,000,000 clones, just under 95% of them singletons. With regard to this clone: The antigen is not known.

Sequenced material: naive CD8+ T cells sorted from blood. The V call is TRBV4-1, the J call TRBJ2-5, with D perhaps TRBD2 (5 bases). The sequence was obtained from a man younger than 30 in good health. The CDR3 protein is CASSPRGEETQYF. Written as DNA, the CDR3 is TGCGCCAGCAGCCCCCGGGGAGAAGAGACCCAGTACTTC.